These 3 T cell receptor beta chains share one sample of origin, sequenced in a study of T cell repertoires in cytomegalovirus infection (dated by TCRdb to between 2018 and 2020). TCRdb records Illumina HiSeq 1500 as the sequencer. TCRdb's own reprocessing of the public reads used fastp at Q25 and MiXCR and kept productive beta chains. Rows with a matching CDR3 protein are joined into one entry that keeps the most common DNA and genes. This sample comprises roughly 280,000 distinct CDR3 sequences, roughly 9% of them detected only once. Roughly 15% of the sample rests with the top ten. The material sequenced was PBMCs. The receptors derive from a human donor in good health (CMV status not recorded). Some clones in this sample may be carry-over from other donors' samples.

This clonotype has just a few counts. The chain recombines TRBV12-3 or TRBV12-4 with TRBJ1-1; possibly TRBD1 for D (6 bases). V was pared by 9 bases and J by 4 bases, with 21 bases between. The CDR3 spans 15 residues. The CDR3 region is CASTKVQGGGTEAFF. CDR3 in DNA: TGTGCCAGTACTAAGGTCCAGGGAGGGGGCACTGAAGCTTTCTTT.

The CDR3 loop reads CASTPVSYSNQPQHF. CDR3 nucleotide sequence: TGTGCCAGCACCCCGGTGAGTTATAGCAATCAGCCCCAGCATTTT. The chain joins TRBV6-2 or TRBV6-3 to TRBJ1-5; no firm D call. The CDR3 is made up of 15 amino acids. Germline lookup yields CDR1 MNHEY and CDR2 SVGEGT. Trimming removed 7 bases from V and 0 bases from J, with 13 bases in between.

The rearrangement joins TRBV24-1 to TRBJ1-5, with D unclear. V lost 2 bases to trimming and J lost 11 bases, with 18 bases between them. CDR1 KGHDR and CDR2 SFDVKD come from the germline V gene. This CDR3 is 15 amino acids long. CDR3 in DNA: TGTGCCACCAGTGATTCGGCCGGCGACCTCGGGGCCCAGCATTTT. Amino acids: CATSDSAGDLGAQHF.